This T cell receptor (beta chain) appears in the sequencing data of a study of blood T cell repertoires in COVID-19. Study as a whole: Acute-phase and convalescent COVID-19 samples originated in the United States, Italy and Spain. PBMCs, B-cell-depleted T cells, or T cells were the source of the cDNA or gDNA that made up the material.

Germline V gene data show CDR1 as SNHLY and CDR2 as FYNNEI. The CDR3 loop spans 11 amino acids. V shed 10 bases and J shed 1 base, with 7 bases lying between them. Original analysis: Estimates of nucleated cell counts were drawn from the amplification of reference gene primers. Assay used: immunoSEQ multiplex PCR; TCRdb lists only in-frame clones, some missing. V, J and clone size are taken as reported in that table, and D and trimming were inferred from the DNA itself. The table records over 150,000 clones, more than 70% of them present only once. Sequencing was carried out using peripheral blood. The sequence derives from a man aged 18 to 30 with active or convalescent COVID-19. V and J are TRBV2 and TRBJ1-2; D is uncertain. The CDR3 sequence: CAITINYGYTF. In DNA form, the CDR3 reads TGTGCCATAACAATTAACTATGGCTACACCTTC. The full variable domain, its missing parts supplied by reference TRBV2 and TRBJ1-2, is EPEVTQTPSHQVTQMGQEVILRCVPISNHLYFYWYRQILGQKVEFLVSFYNNEISEKSEIFDDQFSVERPDGSNFTLKIRSTKLEDSAMYFCAITINYGYTFGSGTRLTVV.